What follows are 14 T cell receptor beta chains derived from one specimen sequenced in a study of CD8+CD57+ T cells in acquired aplastic anemia. The sequenced patients had an expansion of CD8+CD57+ cells seen by flow cytometry. The use of genomic DNA as template underpinned the TCR beta VDJ and CDR3 profiling. TCRdb processed the reads anew with MiXCR; each CDR3 protein has one entry. The data show about 120,000 distinct CDR3 sequences, 30% to 45% seen once. Sequencing was carried out using sorted CD4+, CD8+, or CD8+CD57+ T cells (not recorded which) from PBMCs. The receptors originated from a human donor with aplastic anemia.

By sample fraction, this clonotype is medium-sized. The chain uses TRBV10-3 and TRBJ1-6; TRBD1 agrees at 9 bases. Per the germline V gene, CDR1 is ENHRY and CDR2 is SYGVKD. The CDR3 is 14 amino acids. V dropped 6 bases and J dropped 7; count of bases not matched to a gene: 4. CDR3: CAIRGQGGNSPLHF. CDR3 DNA sequence: TGTGCCATCAGGGGACAGGGAGGCAATTCACCCCTCCACTTT.

Concerning this clonotype: A much larger clone differs by one base, so this may be a read error. The chain has TRBV9 and TRBJ2-1; TRBD2 aligns across 15 bases. Germline lookup yields CDR1 SGDLS and CDR2 YYNGEE. This CDR3 has 16 residues. The CDR3 reads CASSPGLAGGQNGQFF. The DNA of the CDR3 is TGTGCCAGCAGCCCAGGACTAGCGGGGGGGCAGAATGGGCAGTTCTTC.

This chain connects TRBV5-6 to TRBJ1-3, with D possibly matching TRBD1 (6 bases). The germline CDR1 and CDR2 sequences are SGHDT and YYEEEE. CDR3 length: 14 residues. The germline V and J ends were trimmed by 0 bases and 4 bases, with 8 bases remaining between them. CDR3 DNA: TGTGCCAGCAGCTTGGAGGGGGAAGGAAACACCATATATTTT. Its protein product is CASSLEGEGNTIYF. The full variable domain, rest sourced from reference TRBV5-6 and TRBJ1-3, is DAGVTQSPTHLIKTRGQQVTLRCSPKSGHDTVSWYQQALGQGPQFIFQYYEEEERQRGNFPDRFSGHQFPNYSSELNVNALLLGDSALYLCASSLEGEGNTIYFGEGSWLTVV.

The sample holds many counts of this clonotype. The rearrangement uses TRBV15 and TRBJ1-1, with TRBD1 as a possible D gene (6 bases). V was clipped by 0 bases and J by 0 bases, with 14 bases between them. Germline CDR1 is LNHNV and CDR2 is YYDKDF (reference sequence). The CDR3 totals 17 residues. CDR3 residues: CATSRDIGQILNTEAFF. CDR3 sequence (DNA): TGTGCCACCAGCAGAGATATCGGACAGATATTGAACACTGAAGCTTTCTTT. Variable domain in full (rest from reference TRBV15 and TRBJ1-1): DAMVIQNPRYQVTQFGKPVTLSCSQTLNHNVMYWYQQKSSQAPKLLFHYYDKDFNNEADTPDNFQSRRPNTSFCFLDIRSPGLGDTAMYLCATSRDIGQILNTEAFFGQGTRLTVV.

The chain employs TRBV29-1 and TRBJ2-1, with a weak D call TRBD1 (5 bases). Germline loops: CDR1 SQVTM, CDR2 ANQGSEA. This CDR3 is 12 amino acids long. Between the trimmed V and J ends, which lost 8 bases and 5 bases, there was a span of 13 bases. The CDR3 coding sequence is TGCAGCCCCCAGGGCCTAGACAATGAGCAGTTCTTC. Its translation is CSPQGLDNEQFF.

This clonotype was seen at least ten times. Written as DNA, the CDR3 is TGTGCCAGCAGTTGGGGACTAGCGGGGACAGATACGCAGTATTTT. As protein: CASSWGLAGTDTQYF. The gene calls are TRBV12-3 or TRBV12-4 and TRBJ2-3; 13 bases align to TRBD2. The CDR3 extends over 15 amino acids. After removal of 4 bases from V and 3 bases from J, the junction contained 1 base not matched to a gene.

The V and J genes are TRBV10-3 and TRBJ2-7, with D possibly TRBD2 on 5 matching bases. V lost 7 bases and J 6 bases, leaving 19 bases between the germline ends. Germline V gene lookup returns CDR1 ENHRY and CDR2 SYGVKD. The CDR3 is 14 amino acids. The CDR3 spells CAIIADIASGEQYF. In DNA form, the CDR3 reads TGTGCCATCATAGCCGACATAGCGTCCGGCGAGCAGTACTTC.

The genes are TRBV12-3 or TRBV12-4 and TRBJ2-7; TRBD1 might be the D (6 bases). Deletions cut 6 bases from V and 3 bases from J, with 15 bases between. This CDR3 has 14 residues. Here the CDR3 DNA reads TGTGCCAGCAGCCCGGGACATCCCCGCTACGAGCAGTACTTC. The encoded protein is CASSPGHPRYEQYF.

V usage is TRBV10-3 and J usage is TRBJ2-7; TRBD1 or TRBD2 may be the D gene (5 bases each). The ends were cut back, 4 bases at V and 4 bases at J, with 5 bases in the middle. In germline, CDR1 is ENHRY, CDR2 SYGVKD. This CDR3 spans 11 amino acids. CDR3 protein: CAISGGYEQYF. The CDR3 region has the DNA TGTGCCATCAGTGGGGGGTACGAGCAGTACTTC.

The rearrangement links TRBV10-3 to TRBJ1-6; 10 bases agree with TRBD1. CDR3 size: 14 residues. Germline V CDR1 and CDR2: ENHRY, SYGVKD. V shed 6 bases, J shed 7 bases, and the junction held 3 bases outside the gene matches. The CDR3 nucleotides read TGTGCCATCAGCGGGACAGGGGCAAATTCACCCCTCCACTTT. It is translated as CAISGTGANSPLHF.

V and J are TRBV3-1 and TRBJ2-6; 10 positions agree with TRBD1. Per the germline V gene, CDR1 is LGHDT and CDR2 is YNNKEL (reference sequence). This CDR3 region has 20 residues. The V segment lost 4 bases and the J segment 2 bases; nucleotides outside the gene matches: 14. CDR3 in amino acids: CASSLTLPGTGEAGANVLTF. In DNA form, the CDR3 reads TGTGCCAGCAGCCTTACACTACCCGGGACAGGGGAAGCTGGGGCCAACGTCCTGACTTTC.

The V and J genes are TRBV7-9 and TRBJ2-2; D may be TRBD2 (6 bases). This CDR3 has 15 residues. CDR1 and CDR2 (germline): SEHNR, FQNEAQ (reference sequence). The ends were cut back, 5 bases at V and 2 bases at J, with 12 bases in the middle. In DNA form, the CDR3 reads TGTGCCAGCAGCCCGGAGGGGCGCAACACCGGGGAGCTGTTTTTT. Protein sequence: CASSPEGRNTGELFF.

With regard to this clonotype: This may arise from a read error, as a much more abundant clone is one base away. This chain uses TRBV7-9 with TRBJ2-3; no firm D call. This CDR3 contains 14 residues. Per germline, CDR1 SEHNR and CDR2 FQNEAQ (reference sequence). The DNA for the CDR3 is TGCGCCAGCAGCCAACCGATTAAGGAGGATACGCAGTATTTT. This sequence encodes CASSQPIKEDTQYF.

This clonotype was picked up many times. The chain joins TRBV19 to TRBJ1-2; TRBD1 is a possible D gene (6 bases). In germline, CDR1 is LNHDA, CDR2 SQIVND (reference sequence). The CDR3 runs to 16 residues. V was pared by 1 base and J by 3 bases, with 15 bases between. This CDR3 reads CASSIVGQGRDYGYTF. Here the CDR3 DNA reads TGTGCCAGTAGTATAGTTGGCCAGGGGAGAGACTATGGCTACACCTTC.